Below are 17 T cell receptor beta chains sequenced from a single sample in a study of cytomegalovirus exposure and HLA in healthy donors. The PCR made use of 60 Vbeta and 13 Jbeta primers. Sequenced by immunoSEQ multiplex PCR; TCRdb stores in-frame clones only, minus some. The sample consists of over 130,000 clones, roughly 83% of them appearing once. The sequenced material came from PBMCs. These receptors were obtained from a human donor in good health.

This clone was seen only once. V usage is TRBV20-1 and J usage is TRBJ1-1; maybe TRBD1 (5 bases). Germline V gives CDR1 DFQATT, CDR2 SNEGSKA (reference sequence). This CDR3 is 11 amino acids long. The V and J ends lost 4 bases and 4 bases respectively, with 7 bases between them. The CDR3: CSAIRATEAFF. The DNA for the CDR3 is TGCAGTGCTATCAGGGCCACTGAAGCTTTCTTT.

This rearrangement joins TRBV19 to TRBJ2-1, with 8 bases matching TRBD1. The CDR3 spans 14 residues. The junction had 4 bases not matched to a gene; V was cut back by 3 bases and J by 6 bases. Germline-derived CDR1 and CDR2 are LNHDA and SQIVND (reference sequence). The CDR3 nucleotides read TGTGCCAGTAGTATCGGGACAGGTGGCAATGAGCAGTTCTTC. This encodes CASSIGTGGNEQFF.

The chain couples TRBV5-3 to TRBJ1-2; D ambiguous. Being an ORF, TRBV5-3 has a function that is uncertain. Between the trimmed V and J ends, which lost 4 bases and 5 bases, there was a span of 12 bases. The CDR3 has 13 residues. CDR3 bases: TGTGCCAGAAGCCCGGAATGGAGATATGGCTACACCTTC. This encodes CARSPEWRYGYTF.

CDR3 protein: CASSADRTSGGADTGELFF. The DNA of the CDR3 is TGTGCCAGCAGCGCCGACCGGACTAGCGGGGGGGCCGACACCGGGGAGCTGTTTTTT. The V gene is TRBV7-2, the J gene TRBJ2-2, with 15 bases that match TRBD2. Looked up from germline, CDR1 is SGHTA and CDR2 is FQGNSA. CDR3 length: 19 residues. After removal of 5 bases from V and 3 bases from J, the junction contained 10 bases not matched to a gene.

The chain has TRBV6-5 and TRBJ1-5; 7 nucleotides line up with TRBD1. Germline CDR1 is MNHEY and CDR2 is SVGAGI. This CDR3 has 16 amino acids. Trimming at V came to 0 bases and at J to 3 bases, leaving 5 bases not matched to a gene. The CDR3 DNA reads TGTGCCAGCAGTTACTCTTCAGGGGGAAACAATCAGCCCCAGCATTTT. Its translation is CASSYSSGGNNQPQHF.

The rearrangement uses TRBV2 and TRBJ2-3, with 10 positions matching TRBD2. J gave up 1 base and V 2 bases, and 6 bases lay outside the gene matches. Germline-derived CDR1 and CDR2 are SNHLY and FYNNEI. There are 17 residues in the CDR3. The CDR3 DNA reads as TGTGCCAGCAGTGAACGGAGTCTAGCGGGAGGCACAGATACGCAGTATTTT. This encodes CASSERSLAGGTDTQYF.

The V call is TRBV7-9, the J call TRBJ1-2, with D uncertain. Germline V gene data show CDR1 as SEHNR and CDR2 as FQNEAQ (reference sequence). The CDR3 totals 12 residues. V was pared by 1 base and J by 8 bases, with 8 bases between. The CDR3 DNA follows: TGTGCCAGCAGCTTAGGAGGGCGCGGCTACACCTTC. Translating it yields CASSLGGRGYTF.

This rearrangement joins TRBV6-5 to TRBJ1-2; 9 nucleotides agree with TRBD1. Germline V gives CDR1 MNHEY, CDR2 SVGAGI. The CDR3 spans 13 residues. V lost 8 bases and J lost 1; bases outside the gene matches: 2. The CDR3 spells CASRDRDNYGYTF. The CDR3 nucleotides read TGTGCCAGCCGGGACAGGGATAACTATGGCTACACCTTC.

This clone was detected only a few times. The J gene is TRBJ2-5, the V gene TRBV15; 7 positions match TRBD2. The assigned J gene may be wrong: the sequence end matches TRBJ2-7 better. This CDR3 contains 12 residues. Germline CDR1 is LNHNV and CDR2 is YYDKDF (reference sequence). The CDR3 nucleotides are TGTGCCACCAGCACTAGCGGCTACGAGCAGTACTTC. Its protein product is CATSTSGYEQYF.

The V call is TRBV4-3, the J call TRBJ2-1, with TRBD2 matching over 14 bases. Germline CDR1 reads LGHNA; CDR2 reads YSLEER. After removal of 4 bases from V and 3 bases from J, the junction contained 2 bases not matched to a gene. This CDR3 comprises 16 residues. The CDR3 sequence: CASSPGLAGVYNEQFF. The CDR3, as DNA: TGCGCCAGCAGCCCGGGACTAGCGGGAGTCTACAATGAGCAGTTCTTC.

This clone came up once. The V and J genes are TRBV13 and TRBJ1-1; D gene uncertain. Germline lookup yields CDR1 PRHDT and CDR2 FYEKMQ (reference sequence). Trimming cost V 5 bases and J 0 bases, with 22 bases left between them. The CDR3 is 18 residues long. The CDR3 bases are TGTGCCAGCAGCCCTACTAGGATGGTGGGATCGATGAACACTGAAGCTTTCTTT. Protein: CASSPTRMVGSMNTEAFF.

The V gene is TRBV6-1, the J gene TRBJ2-1, with a tentative D call TRBD2 (6 bases). The length of the CDR3 is 15 residues. Germline V CDR1 and CDR2: MNHNS, SASEGT. V shed 4 bases and J shed 8 bases, with 18 bases lying between them. The DNA of the CDR3 is TGTGCCAGCAGTGCGGGGGACCCTCTAGGGCATGAGCAGTTCTTC. Its protein is CASSAGDPLGHEQFF.

The chain has TRBV9 and TRBJ1-2, with a weak D call TRBD1 (5 bases). Trimming took off 5 bases at V and 7 bases at J, with 12 bases between the two ends. Germline V gene data show CDR1 as SGDLS and CDR2 as YYNGEE. The CDR3 contains 12 residues. CDR3 in amino acids: CASSLIGAGYTF. In nucleotides, the CDR3 is TGTGCCAGCAGTCTGATTGGGGCTGGCTACACCTTC.

This clone was observed a few times. The rearrangement uses TRBV28 and TRBJ2-5; the D is unclear. Matching the DNA end better, TRBJ2-7 makes the J call doubtful. The germline gives CDR1 MDHEN, CDR2 SYDVKM. The CDR3 contains 15 residues. Here the CDR3 reads CASSHGNEVSGEQYF. In DNA form, the CDR3 reads TGTGCCAGCAGCCACGGTAACGAGGTTTCTGGCGAGCAGTACTTC.

This rearrangement joins TRBV30 to TRBJ2-1, with unresolved D. The CDR3 contains 14 residues. CDR1 and CDR2 from the germline V gene are GTSNPN and SVGIG (reference sequence). V was clipped by 2 bases and J by 2 bases, with 10 bases between them. CDR3 residues: CAWSWSETYNEQFF. The CDR3, as DNA: TGTGCCTGGAGTTGGTCCGAGACCTACAATGAGCAGTTCTTC.

The rearrangement links TRBV5-1 to TRBJ1-4; 8 bases line up with TRBD1. Germline V gene data show CDR1 as SGHRS and CDR2 as YFSETQ. The CDR3 runs to 13 residues. V gave up 0 bases and J gave up 11 bases; unmatched junction bases: 3. The CDR3 nucleotides read TGCGCCAGCAGCTTGGATACAGGGGGGAAACTGTTTTTT. Protein sequence: CASSLDTGGKLFF.

J is TRBJ1-1 and V is TRBV5-5; D remains ambiguous. The CDR3 is 13 amino acids. The V gene lost 0 bases and the J gene lost 5 bases, with 8 bases spanning the gap. The germline V gene encodes CDR1 SGHKS and CDR2 YYEKEE (reference sequence). CDR3 DNA sequence: TGTGCCAGCAGCTTGGGGACGGGGACTGAAGCTTTCTTT. It specifies CASSLGTGTEAFF.